These 18 T cell receptor beta chains were sequenced from one sample in a study of beta chain features in type 1 diabetes. The whole isolated RNA underwent reverse transcription, so sequencing captured expressed TCRB transcripts. Profiled with immunoSEQ multiplex PCR; TCRdb holds only in-frame clones, not every one. The sample includes about 220,000 clones, 9.5% to 13% of them seen just once. Input material: central memory CD4+ T cells from blood. These receptors were collected from a man between 18 and 35 years old in good health.

This chain uses TRBV5-1 with TRBJ1-2, with 7 nucleotides matching TRBD1. The CDR3 is made up of 15 amino acids. Unmatched junction bases numbered 8, after V lost 2 bases and J lost 4 bases. The germline gives CDR1 SGHRS, CDR2 YFSETQ. The CDR3 nucleotides are TGCGCCAGCAGCTTAACCGGGACAGCAACCTATGGCTACACCTTC. Protein: CASSLTGTATYGYTF.

The chain is built from TRBV7-9 and TRBJ2-7, with D unclear. V lost 4 bases, J lost 3 bases, and 4 bases lay in between. Germline loops: CDR1 SEHNR, CDR2 FQNEAQ (reference sequence). The CDR3 length is 11 residues. The DNA for the CDR3 is TGTGCCAGCAGCTCCCTCTACGAGCAGTACTTC. Its protein is CASSSLYEQYF.

The V call is TRBV7-2, the J call TRBJ2-1, with D tentatively TRBD2 (5 bases). Trimming took off 5 bases at V and 4 bases at J, with 15 bases between the two ends. The germline V gene has CDR1 SGHTA and CDR2 FQGNSA. The CDR3 contains 15 residues. The CDR3 nucleotides read TGTGCCAGCAGCCTAGACTACAACCATTACAATGAGCAGTTCTTC. Protein: CASSLDYNHYNEQFF.

The chain has TRBV5-6 and TRBJ1-2; TRBD1 matches 10 bases. The germline V gene has CDR1 SGHDT and CDR2 YYEEEE. V shed 3 bases and J 13 bases; nucleotides not matched to a gene: 9. This CDR3 spans 13 amino acids. The CDR3 nucleotides read TGTGCCAGCAGCTCCGGGACAGGGGATCGGTTCACCTTC. It codes for CASSSGTGDRFTF.

This clone was counted between two and nine times. The chain links TRBV30 to TRBJ1-5, with D uncertain. V was trimmed by 2 bases and J by 6 bases, leaving 11 bases between them. Germline V CDR1 and CDR2: GTSNPN, SVGIG (reference sequence). This CDR3 is built from 13 residues. The CDR3 coding sequence is TGTGCCTGGAGTTATGGGGAAGGTCAGCCCCAGCATTTT. Amino acid sequence: CAWSYGEGQPQHF.

The V call is TRBV4-3, the J call TRBJ1-4, with D unclear. The germline gives CDR1 LGHNA, CDR2 YSLEER. The CDR3 has 15 amino acids. V lost 0 bases to trimming and J lost 4 bases, with 9 bases between them. The chain's CDR3 is CASSQDRAVNEKLFF. The CDR3 DNA reads as TGCGCCAGCAGCCAAGATCGTGCAGTTAATGAAAAACTGTTTTTT.

This clone showed up just a few times. Other nucleotide sequences in the sample specify the same CDR3. J is TRBJ2-7 and V is TRBV25-1; TRBD1 might be the D (6 bases). Per germline, CDR1 MGHDK and CDR2 SYGVNS. The CDR3 contains 13 residues. V was shortened by 4 bases and J by 2 bases, with 9 bases between the two germline ends. This CDR3 is CASSVTGTYEQYF. In DNA, the CDR3 is TGTGCCAGCAGTGTGACAGGCACCTACGAGCAGTACTTC.

This clone has a count of ten or more. This chain connects TRBV18 to TRBJ2-1, with 9 bases fitting TRBD1. The CDR3 runs to 15 residues. Germline lookup yields CDR1 KGHSH and CDR2 LQKENI. Losses at the gene ends were 4 bases for V and 6 bases for J; bases not matched to a gene: 7. CDR3 nucleotide sequence: TGTGCCAGCTCACGCTGGGACAGGGAGGGCAATGAGCAGTTCTTC. It translates to CASSRWDREGNEQFF.

This clone was observed a few times. The chain carries TRBV7-9 and TRBJ2-7; TRBD2 aligns across 7 bases. With V trimmed by 4 bases and J by 0 bases, 6 bases remained unmatched. Germline-derived CDR1 and CDR2 are SEHNR and FQNEAQ (reference sequence). The CDR3 runs 15 residues. The CDR3 region is CASSSLRGSSYEQYF. CDR3 in DNA: TGTGCCAGCAGCTCCCTGCGGGGGAGCTCCTACGAGCAGTACTTC.

There are a few counts of this clone. This sequence joins TRBV5-6 and TRBJ2-3; tentative D call: TRBD2 (5 bases). This CDR3 spans 15 amino acids. Trimming removed 0 bases at V and 2 bases at J, with 10 bases between. In germline, CDR1 is SGHDT, CDR2 YYEEEE. CDR3 sequence: CASSLGRTDTDTQYF. The CDR3 DNA is TGTGCCAGCAGCTTGGGGAGGACGGACACAGATACGCAGTATTTT. The variable domain in full, completed from reference TRBV5-6 and TRBJ2-3, reads DAGVTQSPTHLIKTRGQQVTLRCSPKSGHDTVSWYQQALGQGPQFIFQYYEEEERQRGNFPDRFSGHQFPNYSSELNVNALLLGDSALYLCASSLGRTDTDTQYFGPGTRLTVL.

This clone was detected a few times. The genes are TRBV2 and TRBJ2-7, with 8 bases fitting TRBD1. The germline CDR1 and CDR2 sequences are SNHLY and FYNNEI. The trim removed 8 bases at V and 1 base at J, leaving 10 bases unmatched. This CDR3 is built from 15 residues. CDR3 sequence (DNA): TGTGCCAGCTCTAGTCGGACAGGGAGGTCCTACGAGCAGTACTTC. The encoded protein is CASSSRTGRSYEQYF.

V gene TRBV15 combines with J gene TRBJ2-7; no reliable D call. CDR3 length equals 15 residues. V was clipped by 0 bases and J by 2 bases, with 11 bases between them. CDR1 is LNHNV and CDR2 is YYDKDF in the germline V gene (reference sequence). CDR3 bases: TGTGCCACCAGCAGAGATCGGGCGGAGACCTACGAGCAGTACTTC. Translated, it gives CATSRDRAETYEQYF. Full variable domain (rest looked up from reference TRBV15 and TRBJ2-7): DAMVIQNPRYQVTQFGKPVTLSCSQTLNHNVMYWYQQKSSQAPKLLFHYYDKDFNNEADTPDNFQSRRPNTSFCFLDIRSPGLGDTAMYLCATSRDRAETYEQYFGPGTRLTVT.

The CDR3 loop reads CASSGRDTDYNEQFF. CDR3 coding DNA: TGTGCCAGCAGCGGCCGGGACACGGACTACAATGAGCAGTTCTTC. V is TRBV5-4 and J is TRBJ2-1; maybe TRBD1 (6 bases). The CDR3 consists of 15 residues. The germline V and J ends were trimmed by 4 bases and 3 bases, with 14 bases remaining between them. Germline V gene data show CDR1 as SGHNT and CDR2 as YYREEE (reference sequence).

J is TRBJ1-3 and V is TRBV28, with TRBD1 identical over 7 bases. With V trimmed by 6 bases and J by 4 bases, 15 bases remained unmatched. CDR3 length equals 17 residues. Germline CDR1 reads MDHEN; CDR2 reads SYDVKM. The CDR3 region is CASSPPLTRGQGNTIYF. CDR3 DNA sequence: TGTGCCAGCAGCCCCCCCCTTACGAGGGGGCAAGGAAACACCATATATTTT.

Concerning this clone: This same CDR3 is encoded by further DNA sequences in the sample. The CDR3 loop reads CASSQEGGTYNEQFF. As DNA, the CDR3 is TGCGCCAGCAGCCAAGAAGGCGGGACCTACAATGAGCAGTTCTTC. The chain has TRBV4-3 and TRBJ2-1; possibly TRBD2 for D (6 bases). Deletions cut 0 bases from V and 2 bases from J, with 8 bases between. The CDR3 runs 15 residues. Looked up from germline, CDR1 is LGHNA and CDR2 is YSLEER.

The chain has TRBV29-1 and TRBJ2-2; D is perhaps TRBD1 (6 bases). This CDR3 comprises 13 residues. The germline V and J ends were trimmed by 5 bases and 1 base, with 8 bases remaining between them. From germline, CDR1 is SQVTM and CDR2 ANQGSEA. The CDR3 sequence: CSVNRENTGELFF. As DNA, the CDR3 is TGCAGCGTTAACAGGGAGAACACCGGGGAGCTGTTTTTT.

The V call is TRBV7-3, the J call TRBJ2-1; D not resolved. Trimming left V 2 bases short and J 7 bases short, with 6 bases between. The CDR3 has 12 amino acids. Germline lookup yields CDR1 SGHTA and CDR2 FQGTGA. The chain's CDR3 is CASSLHGNEQFF. The CDR3 nucleotides are TGTGCCAGCAGCTTACACGGGAATGAGCAGTTCTTC.

The chain links TRBV30 to TRBJ2-7, with a tentative D call TRBD2 (6 bases). The ends were cut back, 1 base at V and 0 bases at J, with 13 bases in the middle. The CDR3 length is 15 residues. Germline lookup yields CDR1 GTSNPN and CDR2 SVGIG (reference sequence). DNA for the CDR3: TGTGCCTGGAGTGCGTGGACGGGAGACTCCTACGAGCAGTACTTC. Its translation is CAWSAWTGDSYEQYF.